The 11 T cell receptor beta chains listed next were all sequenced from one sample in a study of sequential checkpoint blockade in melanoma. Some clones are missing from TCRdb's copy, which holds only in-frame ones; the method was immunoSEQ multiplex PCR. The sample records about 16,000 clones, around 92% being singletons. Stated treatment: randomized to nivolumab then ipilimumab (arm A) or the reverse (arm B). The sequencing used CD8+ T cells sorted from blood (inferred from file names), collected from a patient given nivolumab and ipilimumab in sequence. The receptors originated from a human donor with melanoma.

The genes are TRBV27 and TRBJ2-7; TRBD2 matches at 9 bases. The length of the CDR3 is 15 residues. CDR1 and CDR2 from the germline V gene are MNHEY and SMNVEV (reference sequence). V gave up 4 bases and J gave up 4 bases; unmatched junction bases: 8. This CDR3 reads CASSSPAGGVYEQYF. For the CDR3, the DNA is TGTGCCAGCAGTTCCCCAGCGGGAGGTGTGTACGAGCAGTACTTC.

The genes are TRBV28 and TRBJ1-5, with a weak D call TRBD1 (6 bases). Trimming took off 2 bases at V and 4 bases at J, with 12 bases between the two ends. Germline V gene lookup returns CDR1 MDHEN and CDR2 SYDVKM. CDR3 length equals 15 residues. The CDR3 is CASSLPGTLNQPQHF. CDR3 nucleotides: TGTGCCAGCAGTTTACCCGGGACACTAAATCAGCCCCAGCATTTT.

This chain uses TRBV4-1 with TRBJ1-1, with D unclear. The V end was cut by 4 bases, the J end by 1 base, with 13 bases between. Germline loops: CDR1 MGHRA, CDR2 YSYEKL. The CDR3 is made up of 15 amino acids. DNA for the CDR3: TGCGCCAGCAGCCCTGGCTCCAGCGAGAACACTGAAGCTTTCTTT. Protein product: CASSPGSSENTEAFF.

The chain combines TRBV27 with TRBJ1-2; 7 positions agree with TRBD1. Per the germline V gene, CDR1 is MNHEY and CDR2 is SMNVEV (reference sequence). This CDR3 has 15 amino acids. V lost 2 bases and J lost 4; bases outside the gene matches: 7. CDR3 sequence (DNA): TGTGCCAGCAGTTTAGTCCCACAGGGGAGCTATGGCTACACCTTC. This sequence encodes CASSLVPQGSYGYTF.

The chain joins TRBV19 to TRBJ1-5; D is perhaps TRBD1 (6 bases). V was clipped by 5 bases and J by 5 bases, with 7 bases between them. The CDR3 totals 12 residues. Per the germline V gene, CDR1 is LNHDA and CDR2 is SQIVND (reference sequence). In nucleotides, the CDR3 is TGTGCCAGTAGTCACAGGGATCAGCCCCAGCATTTT. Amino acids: CASSHRDQPQHF.

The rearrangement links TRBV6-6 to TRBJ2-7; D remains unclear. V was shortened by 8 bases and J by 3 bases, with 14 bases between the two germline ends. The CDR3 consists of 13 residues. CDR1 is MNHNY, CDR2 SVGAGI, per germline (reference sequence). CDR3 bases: TGTGCCAGCGGTCCTTTTCAGGACTACGAGCAGTACTTC. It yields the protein CASGPFQDYEQYF.

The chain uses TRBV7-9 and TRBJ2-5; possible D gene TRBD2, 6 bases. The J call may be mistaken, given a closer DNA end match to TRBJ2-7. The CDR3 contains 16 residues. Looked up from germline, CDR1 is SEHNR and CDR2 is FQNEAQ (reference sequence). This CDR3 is CASSSAGLQPTYEQYF. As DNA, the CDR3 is TGTGCCAGCAGCTCCGCCGGACTACAGCCAACCTACGAGCAGTACTTC.

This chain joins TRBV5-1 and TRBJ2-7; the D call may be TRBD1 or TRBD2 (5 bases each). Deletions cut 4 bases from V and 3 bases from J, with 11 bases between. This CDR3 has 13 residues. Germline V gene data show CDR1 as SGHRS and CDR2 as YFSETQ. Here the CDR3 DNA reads TGCGCCAGCAGCCTGGGACCGGACTACGAGCAGTACGTC. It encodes CASSLGPDYEQYV.

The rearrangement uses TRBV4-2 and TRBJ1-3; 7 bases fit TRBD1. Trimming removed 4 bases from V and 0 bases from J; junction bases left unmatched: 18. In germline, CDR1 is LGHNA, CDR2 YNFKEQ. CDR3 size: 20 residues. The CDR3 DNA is TGTGCCAGCAGCCTACACGTAACAGGGGCAGGGGATTTCTCTGGAAACACCATATATTTT. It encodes CASSLHVTGAGDFSGNTIYF.

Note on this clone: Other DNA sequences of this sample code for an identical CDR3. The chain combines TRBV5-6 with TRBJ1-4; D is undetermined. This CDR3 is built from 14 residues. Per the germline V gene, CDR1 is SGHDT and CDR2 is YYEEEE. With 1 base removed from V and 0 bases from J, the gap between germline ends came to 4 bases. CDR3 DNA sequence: TGTGCCAGCAGCTTGATAGCAACTAATGAAAAACTGTTTTTT. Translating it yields CASSLIATNEKLFF.

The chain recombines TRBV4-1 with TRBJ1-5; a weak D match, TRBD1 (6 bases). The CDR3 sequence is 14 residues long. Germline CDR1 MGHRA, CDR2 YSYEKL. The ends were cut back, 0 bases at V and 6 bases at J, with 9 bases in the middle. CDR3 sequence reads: CASSQETGSQPQHF. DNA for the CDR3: TGCGCCAGCAGCCAAGAAACAGGGAGTCAGCCCCAGCATTTT.